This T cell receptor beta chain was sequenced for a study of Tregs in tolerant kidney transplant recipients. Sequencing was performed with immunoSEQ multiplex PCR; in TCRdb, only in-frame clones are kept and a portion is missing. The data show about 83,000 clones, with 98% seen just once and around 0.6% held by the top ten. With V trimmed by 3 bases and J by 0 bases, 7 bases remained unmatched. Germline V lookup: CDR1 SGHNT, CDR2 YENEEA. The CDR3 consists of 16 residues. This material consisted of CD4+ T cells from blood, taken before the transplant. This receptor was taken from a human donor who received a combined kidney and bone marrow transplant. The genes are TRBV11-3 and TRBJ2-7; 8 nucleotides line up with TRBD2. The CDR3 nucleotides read TGTGCCAGCAGCTTCCGAGGAACTAGCGGCTCCTACGAGCAGTACTTC. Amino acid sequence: CASSFRGTSGSYEQYF.